The rows below give T cell receptor beta chains drawn from one sample of a study of blood T cell repertoires in COVID-19. Here immunoSEQ multiplex PCR was the method, and the copy in TCRdb shows in-frame clones only, minus some. The top ten clones hold roughly 5.2% of a sample with 200,000 to 250,000 clones, 86% of them seen once. Sequenced material: peripheral blood. These receptor sequences come from a woman at least 80 years old with COVID-19, enrolled during active disease. Each CDR3 is given with its conserved first and last residue. Each record gives: D gene, V gene, J gene, clone size, CDR3 DNA, CDR3 protein. D genes are given only for firm matches. A row's size may be missing; if present it is once, few, many or a size class.

D: NA; V: TRBV6-4; J: TRBJ2-2; size: NA; DNA: TGTGCCAGCACCAGGACAGCAAACACCGGGGAGCTGTTTTTT; CDR3: CASTRTANTGELFF
D: NA; V: TRBV30; J: TRBJ1-1; size: NA; DNA: TGTGCCTGGAGTGAACACCAGAACACTGAAGCTTTCTTT; CDR3: CAWSEHQNTEAFF
D: NA; V: TRBV7-9; J: TRBJ1-2; size: NA; DNA: TGTGCCAGCAGCTTAGCTGGGGGGTCAGAGGCGGAAGGTGGCTACACCTTC; CDR3: CASSLAGGSEAEGGYTF
D: NA; V: TRBV3-1/TRBV3-2; J: TRBJ1-1; size: NA; DNA: TGTGCCAGTTCTCCTCAACAGGGTAACACTGAAGCTTTCTTT; CDR3: CASSPQQGNTEAFF
D: TRBD1; V: TRBV6-6; J: TRBJ2-5; size: NA; DNA: TGTGCCAGCAGTTACGGGACAGGTCAAGAGACCCAGTACTTC; CDR3: CASSYGTGQETQYF
D: NA; V: TRBV18; J: TRBJ2-1; size: NA; DNA: TGTGCCAGCTCACCACCGTCCGGGGTTGAAAATGAGCAGTTCTTC; CDR3: CASSPPSGVENEQFF
D: NA; V: TRBV5-1; J: TRBJ2-7; size: NA; DNA: TGCGCCAGCAGTCCGCTACAGGGCCCCTACGAGCAGTACTTC; CDR3: CASSPLQGPYEQYF
D: NA; V: TRBV27; J: TRBJ1-6; size: NA; DNA: TGTGCCAGCAGTTTAGAGGGAATGGGGTATTCACCCCTCCACTTT; CDR3: CASSLEGMGYSPLHF
D: NA; V: TRBV10-3; J: TRBJ1-2; size: NA; DNA: TGTGCCATCCGAGGTAACTATGGCTACACCTTC; CDR3: CAIRGNYGYTF
D: TRBD1; V: TRBV30; J: TRBJ2-6; size: once; DNA: TGTGCCTGGATCTCTGGACAGGGTTTCTCTGGGGCCAACGTCCTGACTTTC; CDR3: CAWISGQGFSGANVLTF
D: TRBD1; V: TRBV6-6; J: TRBJ1-1; size: NA; DNA: TGTGCCAGCAGTCTCCCCGAGGACAGGAGGGGGATAGCTTTCTTT; CDR3: CASSLPEDRRGIAFF
D: NA; V: TRBV5-1; J: TRBJ1-5; size: NA; DNA: TGCGCCAGCAGCTTGTCAGGAAGCAATCAGCCCCAGCATTTT; CDR3: CASSLSGSNQPQHF
D: NA; V: TRBV11-2; J: TRBJ2-7; size: NA; DNA: TGTGCCAGCAGCCCTACAGGTCTTCAGCAGTACTTC; CDR3: CASSPTGLQQYF
D: NA; V: TRBV5-1; J: TRBJ1-1; size: NA; DNA: TGCGCCAGCAGCTTGGACACAGGGAACACTGAAGCTTTCTTT; CDR3: CASSLDTGNTEAFF
D: NA; V: TRBV7-2; J: TRBJ2-5; size: NA; DNA: TGTGCCAGCAGCCCTGGAGGCTTGGGAGAGACCCAGTACTTC; CDR3: CASSPGGLGETQYF
D: NA; V: TRBV6-6; J: TRBJ1-1; size: NA; DNA: TGTGCCAGCAGTTCAGGGAGGGATGAAGCTTTCTTT; CDR3: CASSSGRDEAFF
D: TRBD1; V: TRBV11-2; J: TRBJ2-5; size: NA; DNA: TGTGCCAGCAGCTCGCGGACAGGGAGGGAGACCCAGTACTTC; CDR3: CASSSRTGRETQYF
D: NA; V: TRBV18; J: TRBJ1-1; size: NA; DNA: TGTGCCAGCTCACTCAATACTGGGGGGGCTGGGACTGAAGCTTTCTTT; CDR3: CASSLNTGGAGTEAFF
D: NA; V: TRBV7-8; J: TRBJ1-6; size: NA; DNA: TGTGCCAGCAGCCTCGAGGGACACAGAGGTTCACCCCTCCACTTT; CDR3: CASSLEGHRGSPLHF
D: TRBD1; V: TRBV14; J: TRBJ1-6; size: NA; DNA: TGTGCCAGCAGCCAAGGACAGGGGGCTAGTTCACCCCTCCACTTT; CDR3: CASSQGQGASSPLHF
D: NA; V: TRBV5-4; J: TRBJ2-5; size: few; DNA: TGTGCCAGCAGCTTCAGGGGAGGGTTGGAGACCCAGTACTTC; CDR3: CASSFRGGLETQYF
D: NA; V: TRBV6-1; J: TRBJ2-3; size: NA; DNA: TGTGCCAGCAGTGATCTAGTCGTTTCAGATACGCAGTATTTT; CDR3: CASSDLVVSDTQYF
D: NA; V: TRBV11-1; J: TRBJ1-6; size: NA; DNA: TGTGCCAGCAGCTTAACAGGGCTCCTCCACTTT; CDR3: CASSLTGLLHF
D: NA; V: TRBV12-3/TRBV12-4; J: TRBJ1-1; size: NA; DNA: TGTGCCAGCAGTTCCCGCGGGGCAGGGGAAGCTTTCTTT; CDR3: CASSSRGAGEAFF
D: TRBD1; V: TRBV18; J: TRBJ1-5; size: NA; DNA: TGTGCCAGCTCACCAGGGACAGGGGAATACCAGCCCCAGCATTTT; CDR3: CASSPGTGEYQPQHF
D: TRBD1; V: TRBV19; J: TRBJ1-1; size: NA; DNA: TGTGCCAGTAGAGGGACAGACTTTAACACTGAAGCTTTCTTT; CDR3: CASRGTDFNTEAFF
D: NA; V: TRBV7-2; J: TRBJ1-6; size: few; DNA: TGTGCCAGCAGCTTAGGTTGGACAGCGAATTCACCCCTCCACTTT; CDR3: CASSLGWTANSPLHF
D: NA; V: TRBV7-8; J: TRBJ2-1; size: NA; DNA: TGTGCCAGCAGCCCCCCTTACGCGGCGCAGTTCTTC; CDR3: CASSPPYAAQFF
D: NA; V: TRBV2; J: TRBJ1-5; size: NA; DNA: TGTGCCAGCAGTAAGGAGGGATCAGGACAGCCCCAGCATTTT; CDR3: CASSKEGSGQPQHF
D: TRBD1; V: TRBV6-4; J: TRBJ1-2; size: NA; DNA: TGTGCCAGCAGTGACTCCTGGGACAGGGGGCCTCGTGGCTACACCTTC; CDR3: CASSDSWDRGPRGYTF
D: TRBD1; V: TRBV19; J: TRBJ2-2; size: NA; DNA: TGTGCCAGCACGCGACAGGGTCACACCGGGAAGCTGTTTTTT; CDR3: CASTRQGHTGKLFF
D: TRBD1; V: TRBV4-2; J: TRBJ1-1; size: NA; DNA: TGTGCCAGCAGCCAAGATTCGGCCAGGGGGCGGGTGGGGTCGATGAACACTGAAGCTTTCTTT; CDR3: CASSQDSARGRVGSMNTEAFF
D: TRBD1; V: TRBV5-1; J: TRBJ2-7; size: NA; DNA: TGCGCCAGCAGCGGCCGGGACAGCTACGAGCAGTACTTC; CDR3: CASSGRDSYEQYF
D: NA; V: TRBV9; J: TRBJ2-3; size: NA; DNA: TGTGCCAGCAGCGTAGGAGGGATGGGGGATACGCAGTATTTT; CDR3: CASSVGGMGDTQYF
D: TRBD1; V: TRBV5-4; J: TRBJ1-1; size: NA; DNA: TGTGCCAGCAGGGCCCCGGGACAGGGGAAAGAAGGGAGCACTGAAGCTTTCTTT; CDR3: CASRAPGQGKEGSTEAFF
D: NA; V: TRBV15; J: TRBJ1-2; size: NA; DNA: TGTGCCACCAGCAGGTCAGGGGAGAGCTATGGCTACACCTTC; CDR3: CATSRSGESYGYTF
D: TRBD1; V: TRBV6-1; J: TRBJ2-1; size: NA; DNA: TGTGCCAGCAGTGAAAGTGGCATTGGACAGGGGTCGTTCTTC; CDR3: CASSESGIGQGSFF
D: TRBD1; V: TRBV28; J: TRBJ1-4; size: once; DNA: TGTGCCAGCAGCTCAGGGGGCAGCGGGGAAAAACTGTTTTTT; CDR3: CASSSGGSGEKLFF
D: TRBD1; V: TRBV2; J: TRBJ2-2; size: NA; DNA: TGTGCCAGCGCCGGGACAGGGAACACCGGGGAGCTGTTTTTT; CDR3: CASAGTGNTGELFF